This TCR beta chain was identified in a study of T cells in Graves' hyperthyroidism and ophthalmopathy. Germline-derived CDR1 and CDR2 are SNHLY and FYNNEI. The CDR3 contains 15 residues. The V gene end was trimmed by 7 bases and the J gene end by 1 base; junction bases not matched to a gene: 4. What was amplified from RNA transcripts were TCR beta CDR3 regions. Carried out on the TCR CDR3, a first-round RT-PCR used the HTBI primer set. Via MiXCR, TCRdb re-called the multiplex PCR reads, giving one row per CDR3 protein. The sample consists of 650,000 to 800,000 distinct CDR3 sequences, roughly 46% of them appearing once. Lactation, pregnancy, other autoimmune disease or uncontrolled infection excluded patients. Orbital computed tomography and thyroid ultrasound, together with serum TRAb and thyroxine and clinical symptoms, were used for diagnoses. A remark on this clonotype: What it recognizes is unknown.

Study-wide results and caveats: Blood also contained most expanded thyroid clonotypes above 0.001. The model predicted ophthalmopathy a median around 6.5 months before onset.

Material for sequencing was peripheral blood or thyroid tissue (not recorded which). The chain joins TRBV2 to TRBJ2-6; 7 nucleotides agree with TRBD2. The receptor was derived from an adult man with Graves' disease, either hyperthyroidism or ophthalmopathy (not recorded which). The CDR3 spells CASTNGRSGANVLTF. The CDR3, as DNA: TGTGCCAGCACGAACGGGAGGTCTGGGGCCAACGTCCTGACTTTC.